Sequencing of this TCR beta chain was carried out in a study of cytomegalovirus exposure and HLA in healthy donors. Study outcomes and limitations: With further analysis later on, most CMV-associated TCR beta chains appeared HLA-restricted. Previously analyzed data showed that most TCR beta V segments were productive at a frequency of about 90% or about 30%.

V gave up 6 bases and J gave up 10 bases, with 12 bases separating them. CDR3 length: 11 amino acids. Looked up from germline, CDR1 is SEHNR and CDR2 is FQNEAQ (reference sequence). With 60 Vbeta and 13 Jbeta primers, the PCR was carried out. Data came from immunoSEQ multiplex PCR; TCRdb stores just in-frame clones and leaves some out. The table lists some 200,000 clones, under 85% of them singletons, with around 3.2% in the top ten. Details on this clone: What it recognizes is unknown.

The chain carries TRBV7-9 and TRBJ1-1; D unclear. The sequence derives from a female donor in good health and CMV-seronegative. Sequencing used PBMCs. CDR3 amino acids: CASRRLIGAFF. The CDR3 DNA follows: TGTGCCAGCAGGCGACTTATCGGAGCTTTCTTT.